This T cell receptor beta chain was identified in a study of CD4 T cells in relation to SARS-CoV-2 and coronaviruses. Study at large: After 10 days of antigen culture, PBMC TCR beta CDR3s were sequenced. The restricting HLA molecule for shared crossreactive spike epitopes was mapped.

Measured with immunoSEQ multiplex PCR; TCRdb has only the in-frame clones, and not every one. Of tens of thousands of clones detected, around 80% appear once; the ten largest clones hold roughly 2.8%. Study-level points and caveats: In 55% to 75% of donors, memory CD4+ clonotypes crossrecognized SARS-CoV-2 and at least one common cold coronavirus spike. Crossreactive clones expanded significantly less to SARS-CoV-2 than monoreactive clones.

As for this clone: The antigen is unknown.

The CDR3 sequence is 13 residues long. The germline V and J ends were trimmed by 1 base and 8 bases, with 10 bases remaining between them. Germline loops: CDR1 LGHDT, CDR2 YNNKEL (reference sequence). The rearrangement uses TRBV3-1 (or the pseudogene TRBV3-2) and TRBJ2-3; D remains unclear. The receptor was derived from an adult with COVID-19. Material for sequencing was memory CD4+ T cells from PBMCs, cultured in vitro. The CDR3 region is CASSQVASGTQYF. In DNA form, the CDR3 reads TGTGCCAGCAGCCAAGTAGCCTCAGGTACGCAGTATTTT.